Listed below are T cell receptor beta chains from one sample, sequenced in a study of T cells in Graves' hyperthyroidism and ophthalmopathy. TCRdb reprocessed the multiplex PCR reads via MiXCR and lists one record per CDR3 protein. The profile shows 550,000 to 700,000 distinct CDR3 sequences, under 15% of them singletons. Sequenced input: blood. The source is a woman aged 40 to 50 with Graves' ophthalmopathy. CDR3s include the opening cysteine and the closing phenylalanine or tryptophan. A D gene is named only where the DNA matches it firmly. Size tells how often a clone was seen (once, few, many) or the class of an expanded clone, and some rows leave it out.

d_call j_call v_call clone_size cdr3_aa cdr3_nt
TRBD2 TRBJ2-5 TRBV11-2 many CASRLAGQETQYF TGTGCCAGCAGACTAGCGGGACAGGAGACCCAGTACTTC
- TRBJ2-2 TRBV18 - CASSPLGLNTGELFF TGTGCCAGCTCACCACTGGGGCTGAACACCGGGGAGCTGTTTTTT
- TRBJ1-3 TRBV4-1 - CASSHAIPGSSGNTIYF TGCGCCAGCAGCCACGCCATCCCAGGGAGCTCTGGAAACACCATATATTTT
TRBD1 TRBJ2-7 TRBV28 many CASGQGHFYEQYF TGTGCCAGCGGACAGGGACACTTCTACGAGCAGTACTTC
- TRBJ1-2 TRBV30 many CAWSRQNMGYTF TGTGCCTGGAGTAGACAGAACATGGGCTACACCTTC
TRBD1 TRBJ1-1 TRBV12-3/TRBV12-4 many CASSPTYRGTEAFF TGTGCCAGCAGCCCTACTTACAGGGGGACTGAAGCTTTCTTT
- TRBJ1-1 TRBV28 many CASSPRGVSNTEAFF TGTGCCAGCAGTCCTCGGGGGGTCTCGAACACTGAAGCTTTCTTT
- TRBJ1-1 TRBV6-5 - CASSYSRHTEAFF TGTGCCAGCAGTTATAGTCGACACACTGAAGCTTTCTTT
- TRBJ2-5 TRBV5-1 once CASSLNGPQYF TGCGCCAGCAGCTTAAACGGCCCCCAGTACTTC
- TRBJ1-1 TRBV7-9 many CASSLVLADTEAFF TGTGCCAGCAGCTTAGTTCTAGCGGACACTGAAGCTTTCTTT
TRBD1 TRBJ2-5 TRBV24-1 few CATSGDRGETQYF TGTGCCACCAGTGGTGACAGGGGAGAGACCCAGTACTTC
- TRBJ2-7 TRBV20-1 many CSARYWGDQYEQYF TGCAGTGCTAGGTATTGGGGGGATCAATACGAGCAGTACTTC
- TRBJ2-7 TRBV28 many CASSPALGYEQYF TGTGCCAGCAGTCCGGCATTGGGCTACGAGCAGTACTTC
- TRBJ1-1 TRBV6-1 many CASRARRNTEAFF TGTGCCAGCCGGGCCAGAAGGAACACTGAAGCTTTCTTT
- TRBJ2-7 TRBV28 many CAAHRTSYEQYF TGTGCCGCACATCGGACCTCCTACGAGCAGTACTTC
- TRBJ1-1 TRBV6-1 many CASSAAWRNTEAFF TGTGCCAGCAGTGCAGCATGGAGGAACACTGAAGCTTTCTTT
- TRBJ2-1 TRBV28 many CASRSNEQFF TGTGCCAGCAGAAGCAATGAGCAGTTCTTC
- TRBJ2-3 TRBV6-5 few CASSPDSAGSTDTQYF TGTGCCAGCAGCCCCGATTCGGCGGGTAGCACAGATACGCAGTATTTT
- TRBJ1-2 TRBV20-1 many CSARDGGFYTF TGCAGTGCTAGAGATGGGGGTTTCTACACCTTC
TRBD1 TRBJ1-1 TRBV11-2 many CASSVGTANTEAFF TGTGCCAGCAGCGTTGGGACAGCGAACACTGAAGCTTTCTTT
TRBD1 TRBJ2-6 TRBV6-2/TRBV6-3 many CASSPDRAGANVLTF TGTGCCAGCAGCCCGGACAGGGCTGGGGCCAACGTCCTGACTTTC
- TRBJ2-7 TRBV6-5 - CASSYREALTEYF TGTGCCAGCAGTTACAGGGAAGCTCTTACGGAGTACTTC
- TRBJ2-7 TRBV7-8 many CASSDRRTSSEQYF TGTGCCAGCAGCGACCGTCGGACCTCCTCGGAGCAGTACTTC
TRBD1 TRBJ2-7 TRBV28 many CARKYTGTGAKGVYEQYF TGTGCCAGGAAATACACCGGGACAGGAGCCAAAGGGGTATACGAGCAGTACTTC
- TRBJ1-1 TRBV28 many CASSSIGGDTEAFF TGTGCCAGCAGCTCTATCGGAGGGGACACTGAAGCTTTCTTT
TRBD2 TRBJ2-7 TRBV6-2/TRBV6-3 many CASTTGTRLYEQYF TGTGCCTCCACCACTGGGACTAGGCTTTACGAGCAGTACTTC
- TRBJ2-7 TRBV12-3/TRBV12-4 few CASSEGILSSYEQYF TGTGCCAGCAGCGAAGGAATCCTGAGCTCCTACGAGCAGTACTTC
- TRBJ2-2 TRBV6-2/TRBV6-3 - CATKGRGPGTGELFF TGTGCCACCAAGGGGAGGGGGCCGGGCACCGGGGAGCTGTTTTTT
- TRBJ2-7 TRBV12-3/TRBV12-4 many CASSLVQGGRNEQYF TGTGCCAGCAGTTTAGTTCAGGGGGGTAGGAACGAGCAGTACTTC
TRBD1 TRBJ2-5 TRBV30 - CAWRPQGAETQYF TGTGCCTGGAGACCCCAGGGGGCAGAGACCCAGTACTTC
- TRBJ1-6 TRBV27 many CASSFKGLNSPLHF TGTGCCAGCAGTTTCAAGGGGTTAAATTCACCCCTCCACTTT
TRBD1 TRBJ2-1 TRBV5-1 many CASSLEDRVRNEQFF TGCGCCAGCAGCTTGGAGGACAGGGTAAGGAATGAGCAGTTCTTC
- TRBJ2-2 TRBV9 many CASSVADGELFF TGTGCCAGCAGCGTAGCTGACGGGGAGCTGTTTTTT
- TRBJ2-7 TRBV20-1 many CSAAWGRGGEQYF TGCAGTGCAGCCTGGGGCAGGGGGGGGGAGCAGTACTTC
TRBD2 TRBJ2-5 TRBV7-9 many CASTKLTGNSGSETQYF TGTGCCAGCACCAAGCTTACGGGGAATAGCGGGAGTGAGACCCAGTACTTC
- TRBJ2-7 TRBV30 - CAWSVEIGEQYF TGTGCCTGGAGTGTAGAGATTGGCGAGCAGTACTTC
TRBD2 TRBJ2-7 TRBV4-3 many CASSQDAGVVYEQYF TGCGCCAGCAGCCAAGATGCGGGAGTGGTTTACGAGCAGTACTTC
TRBD1 TRBJ1-1 TRBV19 few CASSNRDRGGTEAFF TGTGCCAGTAGTAACCGGGACAGGGGAGGCACTGAAGCTTTCTTT
- TRBJ1-5 TRBV4-1 - CASSQDRQVGNQPQHF TGCGCCAGCAGCCAAGATCGGCAGGTCGGGAATCAGCCCCAGCATTTT
- TRBJ1-6 TRBV2 - CASRTDYNSPLHF TGTGCCAGCAGGACGGATTATAATTCACCCCTCCACTTT
- TRBJ2-7 TRBV6-2/TRBV6-3 few CASSDETGLSSYEQYF TGTGCCAGCAGTGACGAGACAGGTCTGAGCTCCTACGAGCAGTACTTC
- TRBJ2-7 TRBV28 many CASSPGTIYEQYF TGTGCCAGCAGTCCCGGGACAATTTACGAGCAGTACTTC